Sequencing of this TCR beta chain was carried out in a study of cytomegalovirus exposure and HLA in healthy donors. Overall study context: Earlier sequencing of about 179 million T cells yielded around 120 million unique TCR beta sequences. Broader study findings: Owing to their indistinguishability, certain V segments, notably TRBV6-2 and TRBV6-3, were excluded. TCR beta chains numbering more than 150 were designated cytomegalovirus-associated. According to a later analysis, most TCR beta chains associated with CMV appeared HLA-restricted.

Primers: 60 Vbeta forward and 13 Jbeta reverse. The protocol was immunoSEQ multiplex PCR, while the TCRdb copy is restricted to in-frame clones and leaves out a portion. The data hold 150,000 to 200,000 clones, with roughly 80% observed a single time. For this clone: Its target is unknown.

This CDR3 contains 16 residues. V lost 10 bases, J lost 2 bases, and 23 bases lay in between. Germline V gene sequence: CDR1 MNHEY, CDR2 SMNVEV (reference sequence). The receptor's source is a human donor in good health. This chain connects TRBV27 to TRBJ2-5; D might be TRBD2 (5 bases). The sequencing input was PBMCs. The CDR3 DNA reads as TGTGCCACTAAGCCCCCCCATAGCGTACCACAAGAGACCCAGTACTTC. Its protein is CATKPPHSVPQETQYF.